Below are 26 T cell receptor beta chains sequenced from a single sample in a study of blood T cell repertoires in COVID-19. Generated by immunoSEQ multiplex PCR, the TCRdb table keeps only in-frame clones and is missing some. Here the sample spans fewer than 15,000 clones, about 88% being singletons. The sequenced sample was peripheral blood. These receptors came from a human donor in a cohort sampled during active COVID-19.

V is TRBV11-3 and J is TRBJ1-2; D is possibly TRBD1 (6 bases). The CDR3 consists of 15 residues. V was shortened by 4 bases and J by 0 bases, with 12 bases between the two germline ends. CDR1 and CDR2 from the germline V gene are SGHNT and YENEEA. Here the CDR3 DNA reads TGTGCCAGCAGCTCTTCGGGACATACTAACTATGGCTACACCTTC. Its protein product is CASSSSGHTNYGYTF. The full variable domain, completed using reference TRBV11-3 and TRBJ1-2, is EAGVVQSPRYKIIEKKQPVAFWCNPISGHNTLYWYLQNLGQGPELLIRYENEEAVDDSQLPKDRFSAERLKGVDSTLKIQPAELGDSAVYLCASSSSGHTNYGYTFGSGTRLTVV.

The CDR3 DNA is TGTGCCAGCAGCTTAGATGGGGGCGGGACTGAAGCTTTCTTT. It yields the protein CASSLDGGGTEAFF. This chain connects TRBV7-3 to TRBJ1-1, with a possible D match to TRBD1 (6 bases). Trimming removed 2 bases at V and 5 bases at J, with 12 bases between. Germline V gives CDR1 SGHTA, CDR2 FQGTGA. This CDR3 has 14 amino acids.

The rearrangement joins TRBV1 to TRBJ2-2; the table's TRBD2 call for D was not verified on the DNA. TRBV1 is given as a pseudogene. The CDR3 extends over 16 amino acids. CDR3 residues: CTSSQDPDLNTGELFF. CDR3 bases: TGCACCAGCAGCCAAGATCCGGACTTGAACACCGGGGAGCTGTTTTTT.

The J gene is TRBJ2-2, the V gene TRBV4-1; 10 nucleotides match TRBD2. Germline V gene lookup returns CDR1 MGHRA and CDR2 YSYEKL. The CDR3 runs to 17 residues. After removal of 1 base from V and 6 bases from J, the junction contained 8 bases not matched to a gene. CDR3 bases: TGCGCCAGCAGCCAAGTCCTCAGCGGGGGGGCCGCCGGGGAGCTGTTTTTT. Its protein is CASSQVLSGGAAGELFF.

CDR3 in DNA: TGCGCCAGCAGCCAAGCCCCTAGCGGGGTCGGATACGAGCAGTACTTC. It codes for CASSQAPSGVGYEQYF. The V gene is TRBV4-3, the J gene TRBJ2-7; 9 positions agree with TRBD2. Germline trimming cut 1 base from V and 4 bases from J; bases unmatched to any gene: 8. In germline, CDR1 is LGHNA, CDR2 YSLEER. There are 16 residues in the CDR3.

The J gene is TRBJ2-7, the V gene TRBV5-6; 11 bases line up with TRBD1. With V trimmed by 3 bases and J by 3 bases, 2 bases remained unmatched. The CDR3 loop spans 14 amino acids. Germline V gene sequence: CDR1 SGHDT, CDR2 YYEEEE. The CDR3 DNA reads TGTGCCAGCAGCTATGGGACAGGGGGCTACGAGCAGTACTTC. This encodes CASSYGTGGYEQYF. Combining the CDR3 with reference TRBV5-6 and TRBJ2-7 gives the whole variable domain DAGVTQSPTHLIKTRGQQVTLRCSPKSGHDTVSWYQQALGQGPQFIFQYYEEEERQRGNFPDRFSGHQFPNYSSELNVNALLLGDSALYLCASSYGTGGYEQYFGPGTRLTVT.

CDR3 bases: TGTGCCAGCAGCTCAACTACTAGCGGGGGGGCCGGAGATACGCAGTATTTT. Its protein product is CASSSTTSGGAGDTQYF. This chain joins TRBV7-2 and TRBJ2-3; 13 bases align to TRBD2. The CDR3 extends over 17 amino acids. Trimming took 4 bases from V and 5 from J; bases not matched to a gene: 9. CDR1 is SGHTA, CDR2 FQGNSA, per germline.

The chain joins TRBV6-2 or TRBV6-3 to TRBJ1-2, with TRBD1 identical over 8 bases. CDR1 is MNHEY and CDR2 is SVGEGT in the germline V gene. CDR3 size: 13 residues. The ends lost 6 bases at V and 6 bases at J; junction bases unmatched: 6. The CDR3 is CASSRTGRDGYTF. The CDR3 DNA sequence: TGTGCCAGCAGCCGGACAGGGAGGGATGGCTACACCTTC.

This clone occurred a few times. The rearrangement joins TRBV3-1 (or the pseudogene TRBV3-2) to TRBJ1-5; D is unresolved. The CDR3 consists of 15 residues. Germline loops: CDR1 LGHDT, CDR2 YNNKEL (reference sequence). The ends were cut back, 0 bases at V and 5 bases at J, with 11 bases in the middle. CDR3 sequence: CASSQDGRSHQPQHF. CDR3 DNA sequence: TGTGCCAGCAGCCAAGATGGCCGGAGCCATCAGCCCCAGCATTTT.

The chain couples TRBV28 to TRBJ1-2, with TRBD1 as a possible D gene (5 bases). Trimming stripped 2 bases from V and 5 bases from J, with 9 bases between. The V gene's germline CDR1 is MDHEN and CDR2 SYDVKM. This CDR3 is built from 13 residues. In nucleotides, the CDR3 is TGTGCCAGCAGTTTAGAGGGGAGGTATGGCTACACCTTC. Amino acids: CASSLEGRYGYTF.

The table lists this clone with a count of one. The CDR3 nucleotides read TGTGCCAGCAGTTACGGAGGGCATCAGCCCCAGCATTTT. As protein: CASSYGGHQPQHF. The chain recombines TRBV6-2 or TRBV6-3 with TRBJ1-5, with unresolved D. V was pared by 2 bases and J by 5 bases, with 7 bases between. The CDR3 is 13 amino acids. The germline gives CDR1 MNHEY, CDR2 SVGEGT.

The gene calls are TRBV10-3 and TRBJ1-3; D gene ambiguous. The length of the CDR3 is 13 residues. The V end lost 11 bases, the J end lost 2 bases, and 13 bases lay between the germline ends. Germline values: CDR1 ENHRY, CDR2 SYGVKD. CDR3 protein: CALLEPAGNTIYF. The CDR3 DNA reads as TGTGCCCTTCTTGAGCCCGCTGGAAACACCATATATTTT.

V is TRBV3-1 (or the pseudogene TRBV3-2) and J is TRBJ1-2; 9 nucleotides match TRBD1. The CDR3 extends over 15 amino acids. J lost 5 bases, V lost 4 bases, and 8 bases had no gene match. Germline values: CDR1 LGHDT, CDR2 YNNKEL (reference sequence). The CDR3 DNA sequence: TGTGCCAGCAGCCCATCACAGGGGGCGGGTTATGGCTACACCTTC. It yields the protein CASSPSQGAGYGYTF.

The chain combines TRBV30 with TRBJ1-4, with D uncertain. Germline CDR1 is GTSNPN and CDR2 is SVGIG (reference sequence). V gave up 4 bases and J gave up 8 bases, with 14 bases separating them. CDR3 length: 13 residues. CDR3 residues: CAWKGPGGEKLFF. CDR3 sequence (DNA): TGTGCCTGGAAGGGCCCCGGAGGGGAAAAACTGTTTTTT.

The V gene is TRBV2, the J gene TRBJ2-5, with 7 bases aligning to TRBD1. V trimming: 7 bases; J trimming: 2 bases; junction bases outside the gene matches: 4. The CDR3 spans 13 residues. CDR1 and CDR2 (germline): SNHLY, FYNNEI. The CDR3 DNA is TGTGCCAGCACGAGGGACAGACAAGAGACCCAGTACTTC. Encoded protein: CASTRDRQETQYF.

The V call is TRBV4-1, the J call TRBJ1-2, with TRBD1 as a possible D gene (5 bases). With 0 bases removed from V and 2 bases from J, the gap between germline ends came to 10 bases. Germline CDR1 reads MGHRA; CDR2 reads YSYEKL. The CDR3 runs to 15 residues. The CDR3 nucleotides are TGCGCCAGCAGCCAAGAAGGGGTCCCCAACTATGGCTACACCTTC. This encodes CASSQEGVPNYGYTF.

The gene calls are TRBV4-3 and TRBJ2-2; 8 bases are shared with TRBD2. The length of the CDR3 is 17 residues. Germline V gene data show CDR1 as LGHNA and CDR2 as YSLEER. The V gene end was trimmed by 1 base and the J gene end by 6 bases; junction bases not matched to a gene: 10. CDR3 amino acids: CASSQGAGGPGAGELFF. In DNA form, the CDR3 reads TGCGCCAGCAGCCAAGGCGCGGGGGGCCCGGGCGCCGGGGAGCTGTTTTTT.

The chain joins TRBV18 to TRBJ2-7, with 7 bases identical to TRBD1. CDR3 length equals 15 residues. After removal of 3 bases from V and 6 bases from J, the junction contained 11 bases not matched to a gene. The V gene's germline CDR1 is KGHSH and CDR2 LQKENI. The CDR3 here is CASSPPIVHRGEQYF. CDR3 bases: TGTGCCAGCTCACCCCCAATAGTGCACAGGGGCGAGCAGTACTTC.

The chain combines TRBV27 with TRBJ1-5, with D perhaps matching TRBD1 (6 bases). CDR3 length: 14 residues. Germline V gives CDR1 MNHEY, CDR2 SMNVEV (reference sequence). Trimming stripped 5 bases from V and 0 bases from J, with 8 bases between. CDR3 sequence reads: CASSGQNSNQPQHF. For the CDR3, the DNA is TGTGCCAGCAGTGGACAGAATAGCAATCAGCCCCAGCATTTT.

The DNA for the CDR3 is TGTGCCAGCAGCCTACAGGGGGCTTACAATGAGCAGTTCTTC. It encodes CASSLQGAYNEQFF. The chain joins TRBV6-5 to TRBJ2-1, with 9 bases lining up with TRBD1. V shed 6 bases, J shed 4 bases, and the junction held 4 bases outside the gene matches. Germline V gene lookup returns CDR1 MNHEY and CDR2 SVGAGI. The CDR3 sequence is 14 residues long.

This clone was seen a single time. The V gene is TRBV6-6, the J gene TRBJ2-3, with 10 bases fitting TRBD2. After removal of 5 bases from V and 2 bases from J, the junction contained 1 base not matched to a gene. The V gene's germline CDR1 is MNHNY and CDR2 SVGAGI (reference sequence). CDR3 length: 14 amino acids. The CDR3 protein is CASSGTSATDTQYF. The CDR3 region has the DNA TGTGCCAGCAGTGGGACTAGCGCCACAGATACGCAGTATTTT.

The J gene is TRBJ2-6, the V gene TRBV7-2, with D unresolved. V was clipped by 1 base and J by 0 bases, with 10 bases between them. The CDR3 length is 17 residues. Looked up from germline, CDR1 is SGHTA and CDR2 is FQGNSA. CDR3 region: CASSLDGSASGANVLTF. The CDR3 DNA sequence: TGTGCCAGCAGCTTAGACGGGTCAGCCTCTGGGGCCAACGTCCTGACTTTC. Filled out from reference TRBV7-2 and TRBJ2-6, the complete variable domain reads GAGVSQSPSNKVTEKGKDVELRCDPISGHTALYWYRQSLGQGLEFLIYFQGNSAPDKSGLPSDRFSAERTGGSVSTLTIQRTQQEDSAVYLCASSLDGSASGANVLTFGAGSRLTVL.

V gene TRBV3-1 (or the pseudogene TRBV3-2) combines with J gene TRBJ1-1; the D gene is possibly TRBD1 (5 bases). V was trimmed by 4 bases and J by 4 bases, leaving 22 bases between them. Germline values: CDR1 LGHDT, CDR2 YNNKEL (reference sequence). The CDR3 runs to 17 residues. CDR3 nucleotide sequence: TGTGCCAGCAGCCCGAGCGGGGGATCTGAGTGGGGCACTGAAGCTTTCTTT. Translation gives CASSPSGGSEWGTEAFF.

V gene TRBV14 combines with J gene TRBJ1-1, with TRBD1 matching 8 bases. The germline V gene has CDR1 SGHDN and CDR2 FVKESK. V gave up 6 bases and J gave up 10 bases; unmatched junction bases: 7. The CDR3 runs to 12 residues. CDR3: CASRQTGTGAFF. DNA of the CDR3: TGTGCCAGCAGACAAACCGGGACAGGAGCTTTCTTT.

The rearrangement uses TRBV30 and TRBJ1-2; 10 bases are shared with TRBD1. From germline, CDR1 is GTSNPN and CDR2 SVGIG (reference sequence). V gave up 7 bases and J gave up 7 bases; unmatched junction bases: 15. The CDR3 extends over 15 amino acids. The CDR3 nucleotides are TGTGCCTCGGAGGGAACCGGGACAGGGGTTAGTGGCTACACCTTC. Residues: CASEGTGTGVSGYTF.

V gene TRBV7-2 combines with J gene TRBJ2-1; tentative D call: TRBD2 (7 bases). CDR1 is SGHTA and CDR2 is FQGNSA in the germline V gene. The V gene lost 4 bases and the J gene lost 8 bases, with 18 bases spanning the gap. CDR3 length: 15 residues. This chain's CDR3 is CASSSRGGAHYEQFF. In DNA, the CDR3 is TGTGCCAGCAGCTCCCGAGGGGGGGCGCATTATGAGCAGTTCTTC.